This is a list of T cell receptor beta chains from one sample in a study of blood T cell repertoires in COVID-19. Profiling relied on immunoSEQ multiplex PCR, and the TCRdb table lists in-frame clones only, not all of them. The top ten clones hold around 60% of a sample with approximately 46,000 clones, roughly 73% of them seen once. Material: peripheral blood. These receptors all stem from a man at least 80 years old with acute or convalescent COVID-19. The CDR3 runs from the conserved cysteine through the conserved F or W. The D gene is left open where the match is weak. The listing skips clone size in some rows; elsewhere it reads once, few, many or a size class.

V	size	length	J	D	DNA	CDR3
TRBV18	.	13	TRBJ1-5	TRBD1	TGTGCCAGCTCACCGGGACAGGAACAGCCCCAGCATTTT	CASSPGQEQPQHF
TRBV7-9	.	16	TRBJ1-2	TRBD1	TGTGCCAGCAGCCCCGCCAGTGGAAGACAGGGAAATGGCTACACCTTC	CASSPASGRQGNGYTF
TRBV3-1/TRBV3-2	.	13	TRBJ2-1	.	TGTGCCAGCAGCTTCCGTCCTCCCAATGAGCAGTTCTTC	CASSFRPPNEQFF
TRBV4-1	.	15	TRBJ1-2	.	TGCGCCAGCAGCCAAGTGACAGTCCCTAACTATGGCTACACCTTC	CASSQVTVPNYGYTF
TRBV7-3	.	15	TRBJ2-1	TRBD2	TGTGCCAGCAGCCCGGGACTAGCGGGAGGTAATGAGCAGTTCTTC	CASSPGLAGGNEQFF
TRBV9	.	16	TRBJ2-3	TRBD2	TGTGCCAGCAGCGTAGACCCCCTAGCGGGAAGAGATACGCAGTATTTT	CASSVDPLAGRDTQYF
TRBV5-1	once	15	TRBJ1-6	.	TGCGCCAGCAGCTTGGTTGGCAGGGGAAATTCACCCCTCCACTTT	CASSLVGRGNSPLHF
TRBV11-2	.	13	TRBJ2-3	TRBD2	TGTGCCAGCAGCTGGACTAGCGCAGATACGCAGTATTTT	CASSWTSADTQYF
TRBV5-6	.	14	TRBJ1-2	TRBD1	TGTGCCAGCAGCTTATCCGGGACAGCTTATGGCTACACCTTC	CASSLSGTAYGYTF
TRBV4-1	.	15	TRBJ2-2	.	TGCGCCAGCAGCTCAAACGGAGGGTTAACCGGGGAGCTGTTTTTT	CASSSNGGLTGELFF
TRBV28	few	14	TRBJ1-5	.	TGTGCCAGCCACGGCAGTACTAGAGGGCAGCCCCAGCATTTT	CASHGSTRGQPQHF
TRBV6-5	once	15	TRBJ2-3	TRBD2	TGTGCCAGCAAAAGGACGGGAGGAAGCACAGATACGCAGTATTTT	CASKRTGGSTDTQYF
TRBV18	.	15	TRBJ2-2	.	TGTGCCAGCTCACTAAGACGACAGGACACCGGGGAGCTGTTTTTT	CASSLRRQDTGELFF
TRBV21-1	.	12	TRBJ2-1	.	TGTGCCAGCAGCTTCCCGGCGGATGAGCAGTTCTTC	CASSFPADEQFF
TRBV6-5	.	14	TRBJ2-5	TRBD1	TGTGCCAGCAAAATGGACAGGGTCAAAGAGACCCAGTACTTC	CASKMDRVKETQYF
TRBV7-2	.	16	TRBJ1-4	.	TGTGCCAGCAGCTTATGGGCTTCTGCTCTTAATGAAAAACTGTTTTTT	CASSLWASALNEKLFF
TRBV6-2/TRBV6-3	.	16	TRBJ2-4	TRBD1	TGTGCCAGCAGCCCGACAGGGCAGCAAGACAAAAACATTCAGTACTTC	CASSPTGQQDKNIQYF
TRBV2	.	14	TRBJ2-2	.	TGTGCCAGCAGTCGTGAACAGGGTTCCGGGGAGCTGTTTTTT	CASSREQGSGELFF
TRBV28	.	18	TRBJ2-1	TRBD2	TGTGCCTCACCGCCGGGACTAGCGGAGTGGGGGATCTACAATGAGCAGTTCTTC	CASPPGLAEWGIYNEQFF
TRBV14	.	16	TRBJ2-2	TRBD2	TGTGCCAGCAGCAAGAGCGGACTAGCGAACACCGGGGAGCTGTTTTTT	CASSKSGLANTGELFF
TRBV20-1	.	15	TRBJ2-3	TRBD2	TGCAGTGCTAGTCGTCCTAGCGGGGCCACAGATACGCAGTATTTT	CSASRPSGATDTQYF
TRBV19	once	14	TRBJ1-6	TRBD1	TGTGCCAGTAGTCGGGACAGGGTGAATTCACCCCTCCACTTT	CASSRDRVNSPLHF
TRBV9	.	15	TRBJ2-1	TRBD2	TGTGCCAGCAGCGTAGACCCTAGCGGGAGCGCTGAGCAGTTCTTC	CASSVDPSGSAEQFF
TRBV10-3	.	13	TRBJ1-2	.	TGTGCCATCAGTGAAACAGTCACTTATGGCTACACCTTC	CAISETVTYGYTF
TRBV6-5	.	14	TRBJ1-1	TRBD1	TGTGCCAGCAGATTAACAGGGGGGAACACTGAAGCTTTCTTT	CASRLTGGNTEAFF
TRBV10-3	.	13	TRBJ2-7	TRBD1	TGTGCCATCAGTGGCCGGGACAGCTACGAGCAGTACTTC	CAISGRDSYEQYF
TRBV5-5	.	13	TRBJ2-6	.	TGTGCCAGCAACCTTCGGGGGGCCAACGTCCTGACTTTC	CASNLRGANVLTF
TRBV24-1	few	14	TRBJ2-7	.	TGTGCCACCAGTGATCGGGGTTTAGGGAACGAGCAGTACTTC	CATSDRGLGNEQYF
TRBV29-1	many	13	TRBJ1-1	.	TGCAGCGTTGTGGTCAGGTCGAACACTGAAGCTTTCTTT	CSVVVRSNTEAFF
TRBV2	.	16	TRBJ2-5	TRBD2	TGTGCCAGCAACTGGGGACTAGCGGGAGGGGGAGGGACCCAGTACTTC	CASNWGLAGGGGTQYF
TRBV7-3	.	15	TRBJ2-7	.	TGTGCCAGCAGCCCGGGACTGGACAATAACTACGAGCAGTACTTC	CASSPGLDNNYEQYF
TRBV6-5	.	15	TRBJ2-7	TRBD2	TGTGCCAGCTCCCTAGCGGGAGAGGGGGCGTACGAGCAGTACTTC	CASSLAGEGAYEQYF
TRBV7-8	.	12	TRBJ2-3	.	TGTGCCAGCAGCCCAGCGCGGGATACGCAGTATTTT	CASSPARDTQYF
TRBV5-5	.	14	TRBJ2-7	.	TGTGCCAGCAGCCGTTTGGGGGGGCTCTACGAGCAGTACTTC	CASSRLGGLYEQYF
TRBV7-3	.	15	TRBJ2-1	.	TGTGCCAGCAGCTTAAGCCCACAGAACTACAATGAGCAGTTCTTC	CASSLSPQNYNEQFF
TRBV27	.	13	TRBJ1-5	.	TGTGCCAGCAGGCCCGGGAGCAATCAGCCCCAGCATTTT	CASRPGSNQPQHF
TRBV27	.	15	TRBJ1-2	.	TGTGCCAGCAGTCCCTTGGTCCCGGAGGGCGCTGGCTACACCTTC	CASSPLVPEGAGYTF
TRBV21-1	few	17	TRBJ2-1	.	TGTGCCAGCAGCCCCCAGGGTGGAGGGGATAACTACAATGAGCAGTTCTTC	CASSPQGGGDNYNEQFF
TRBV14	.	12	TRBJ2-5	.	TGTGCCAGCAGCCAAGCCGGGGAGACCCAGTACTTC	CASSQAGETQYF
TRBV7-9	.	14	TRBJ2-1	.	TGTGCCAGCAGCCTACCGTCCCGGGGGAATGAGCAGTTCTTC	CASSLPSRGNEQFF